This TCR beta chain was sequenced in a study of blood T cells in healthy people across ages. CDR3 size: 14 residues. V lost 5 bases, J lost 8 bases, and 11 bases stayed unmatched. Germline CDR1 and CDR2: SEHNR and FQNEAQ (reference sequence). PCR was performed a second time for roughly 7 to 12 cycles using a sample-barcoded 5' primer and a J-beta primer mix. TCRdb reanalysed the 5' RACE reads using MiXCR and keeps one entry per CDR3 protein. The data contain 1.5 million or so distinct CDR3 sequences, about 45% of them singletons. The chain combines TRBV7-9 with TRBJ1-2, with 7 nucleotides matching TRBD1. The specimen sequenced was blood. The source of this sequence is a woman aged 18-29 years in good health. CDR3 loop: CASSRDRQGLGYTF. Written as DNA, the CDR3 is TGTGCCAGCAGCCGGGACCGACAGGGTTTGGGCTACACCTTC.